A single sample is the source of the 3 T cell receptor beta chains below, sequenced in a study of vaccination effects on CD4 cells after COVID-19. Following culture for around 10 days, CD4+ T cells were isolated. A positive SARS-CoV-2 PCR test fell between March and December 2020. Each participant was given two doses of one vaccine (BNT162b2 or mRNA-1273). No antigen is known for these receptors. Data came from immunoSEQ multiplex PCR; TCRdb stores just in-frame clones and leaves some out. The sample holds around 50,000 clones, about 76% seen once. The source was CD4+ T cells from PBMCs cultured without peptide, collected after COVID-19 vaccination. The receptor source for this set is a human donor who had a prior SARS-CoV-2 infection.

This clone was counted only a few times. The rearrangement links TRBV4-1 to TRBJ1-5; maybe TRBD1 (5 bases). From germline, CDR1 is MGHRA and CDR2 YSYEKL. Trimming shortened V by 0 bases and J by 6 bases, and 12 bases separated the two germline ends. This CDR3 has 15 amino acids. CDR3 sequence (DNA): TGCGCCAGCAGCCAAGATTCCGGGGGTAGTCAGCCCCAGCATTTT. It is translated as CASSQDSGGSQPQHF.

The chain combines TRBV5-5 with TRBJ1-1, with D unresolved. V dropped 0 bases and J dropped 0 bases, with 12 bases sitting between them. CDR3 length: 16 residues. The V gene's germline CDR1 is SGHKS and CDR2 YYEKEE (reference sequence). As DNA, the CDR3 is TGTGCCAGCAGCTTGGTTCCCGGTGACCTGAACACTGAAGCTTTCTTT. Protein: CASSLVPGDLNTEAFF.

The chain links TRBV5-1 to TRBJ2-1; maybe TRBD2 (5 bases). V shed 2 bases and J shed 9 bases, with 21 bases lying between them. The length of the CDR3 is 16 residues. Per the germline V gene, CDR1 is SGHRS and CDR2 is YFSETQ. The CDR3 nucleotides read TGCGCCAGCAGCTTTCGGGGAATAACGGCCTTTAGTGAGCAGTTCTTC. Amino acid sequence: CASSFRGITAFSEQFF.